One sample yielded the 15 T cell receptor beta chains listed below, sequenced in a study of CD8 T cells in Susac syndrome. With random hexamers, reverse transcription was performed on 0.5 to 1 ug of RNA. TCRdb reprocessed the immunoSEQ multiplex PCR reads with MiXCR, giving one entry per CDR3 protein. The data contain around 190,000 distinct CDR3 sequences, approximately 94% of them singletons. The source material was CD4+ T cells from PBMCs. All receptors come from a human donor in good health.

The J gene is TRBJ2-7, the V gene TRBV4-3; 10 positions match TRBD2. Germline V CDR1 and CDR2: LGHNA, YSLEER. Trimming at V came to 4 bases and at J to 5 bases, leaving 8 bases not matched to a gene. The CDR3 consists of 15 residues. The CDR3 region is CASSPRGSGRHEQYF. In DNA form, the CDR3 reads TGCGCCAGCAGCCCCCGGGGTAGCGGGAGGCACGAGCAGTACTTC.

This clonotype was seen a single time. The gene calls are TRBV7-9 and TRBJ2-4; D gene unclear. The CDR3 is 13 residues long. Germline lookup yields CDR1 SEHNR and CDR2 FQNEAQ (reference sequence). The V end was cut by 1 base, the J end by 5 bases, with 6 bases between. In DNA, the CDR3 is TGTGCCAGCAGCTTAGGGCAGGAAAACATTCAGTACTTC. As protein: CASSLGQENIQYF.

J is TRBJ2-3 and V is TRBV5-1; D not resolved. V was trimmed by 5 bases and J by 2 bases, leaving 6 bases between them. Germline CDR1 reads SGHRS; CDR2 reads YFSETQ. This CDR3 is 12 amino acids long. This CDR3 is CASSVPTDTQYF. The CDR3 DNA is TGCGCCAGCAGTGTCCCCACAGATACGCAGTATTTT.

This chain links TRBV30 with TRBJ2-1; D remains unclear. V gave up 5 bases and J gave up 10 bases, with 18 bases separating them. In germline, CDR1 is GTSNPN, CDR2 SVGIG (reference sequence). This CDR3 contains 13 residues. In DNA form, the CDR3 reads TGTGCCTGGGCCCCCGGGTCGCCGAACGAGCAGTTCTTC. Translated, it gives CAWAPGSPNEQFF.

The V and J genes are TRBV30 and TRBJ2-7, with 7 bases lining up with TRBD1. V trimming: 8 bases; J trimming: 7 bases; junction bases outside the gene matches: 11. CDR3 size: 12 residues. Looked up from germline, CDR1 is GTSNPN and CDR2 is SVGIG (reference sequence). CDR3 sequence: CASDRELREQYF. CDR3 DNA: TGTGCCAGTGACAGGGAGTTGAGGGAGCAGTACTTC.

This sequence joins TRBV27 and TRBJ1-4; perhaps TRBD1 as D (5 bases). Germline CDR1 reads MNHEY; CDR2 reads SMNVEV (reference sequence). Trimming removed 6 bases from V and 8 bases from J, with 16 bases in between. CDR3 size: 14 residues. This CDR3 is CASRRGGAGEKLFF. DNA for the CDR3: TGTGCCAGCAGACGAGGAGGGGCGGGGGAAAAACTGTTTTTT. The full variable domain, in which reference TRBV27 and TRBJ1-4 provide the parts outside the CDR3, is EAQVTQNPRYLITVTGKKLTVTCSQNMNHEYMSWYRQDPGLGLRQIYYSMNVEVTDKGDVPEGYKVSRKEKRNFPLILESPSPNQTSLYFCASRRGGAGEKLFFGSGTQLSVL.

The sample holds a few counts of this clonotype. This chain joins TRBV2 and TRBJ2-7, with 7 positions matching TRBD1. The CDR3 is 12 residues long. V was pared by 6 bases and J by 4 bases, with 3 bases of the junction left unmatched. Looked up from germline, CDR1 is SNHLY and CDR2 is FYNNEI. The CDR3: CASSRQGYEQYF. CDR3 nucleotide sequence: TGTGCCAGCAGCCGACAGGGTTACGAGCAGTACTTC.

Here the CDR3 DNA reads TGCAGCGCTGTTTTCGTGGCCAAAAACATTCAGTACTTC. This encodes CSAVFVAKNIQYF. The chain recombines TRBV29-1 with TRBJ2-4; D is uncertain. The CDR3 contains 13 residues. Trimming stripped 7 bases from V and 1 base from J, with 11 bases between. The germline V gene encodes CDR1 SQVTM and CDR2 ANQGSEA.

The rearrangement links TRBV25-1 to TRBJ2-2; TRBD2 matches at 7 bases. The ends lost 1 base at V and 3 bases at J; junction bases unmatched: 5. In germline, CDR1 is MGHDK, CDR2 SYGVNS. The CDR3 sequence is 16 residues long. Written as DNA, the CDR3 is TGTGCCAGCAGTGAATGGGGGAGGGCCGACACCGGGGAGCTGTTTTTT. Its protein product is CASSEWGRADTGELFF.

This rearrangement joins TRBV6-5 to TRBJ2-3; 8 nucleotides agree with TRBD1. Germline V CDR1 and CDR2: MNHEY, SVGAGI. The J segment lost 3 bases and the V segment lost 4 bases, leaving 15 bases of the junction unmatched. This CDR3 is built from 18 residues. In nucleotides, the CDR3 is TGTGCCAGCAGTTCCATACCTTCCGGGACAGGAGGGACAGATACGCAGTATTTT. It specifies CASSSIPSGTGGTDTQYF.

CDR3 sequence (DNA): TGTGCCAGCAGCCCGACACGTAATCAGCCCCAGCATTTT. It encodes CASSPTRNQPQHF. The chain couples TRBV7-2 to TRBJ1-5; D not resolved. Germline CDR1 SGHTA, CDR2 FQGNSA. V was cut by 5 bases and J by 4 bases, with 9 bases left in between. The length of the CDR3 is 13 residues.

V gene TRBV20-1 combines with J gene TRBJ2-1; D gene ambiguous. CDR3 size: 14 residues. The V end lost 3 bases, the J end lost 6 bases, and 15 bases lay between the germline ends. Germline V CDR1 and CDR2: DFQATT, SNEGSKA (reference sequence). The CDR3 region is CSASPPRLSNEQFF. CDR3 sequence (DNA): TGCAGTGCTAGCCCCCCCAGACTTAGCAATGAGCAGTTCTTC.

This rearrangement joins TRBV15 to TRBJ2-3; 7 nucleotides line up with TRBD2. The CDR3 is 16 residues long. V was pared by 1 base and J by 4 bases, with 8 bases of the junction left unmatched. Germline loops: CDR1 LNHNV, CDR2 YYDKDF (reference sequence). CDR3 nucleotide sequence: TGTGCCACCAGCAGAGTGCGCGGGAGCGGGTCAGATACGCAGTATTTT. As protein: CATSRVRGSGSDTQYF. The complete variable domain, with remaining parts taken from reference TRBV15 and TRBJ2-3, reads DAMVIQNPRYQVTQFGKPVTLSCSQTLNHNVMYWYQQKSSQAPKLLFHYYDKDFNNEADTPDNFQSRRPNTSFCFLDIRSPGLGDTAMYLCATSRVRGSGSDTQYFGPGTRLTVL.

The chain employs TRBV12-3 or TRBV12-4 and TRBJ2-1; 9 nucleotides align to TRBD2. V lost 3 bases to trimming and J lost 8 bases; unmatched junction nucleotides: 5. The CDR3 spans 14 residues. CDR3 bases: TGTGCCAGCAGTTTGTTTAGCGGGAGAGATGAGCAGTTCTTC. Amino acid sequence: CASSLFSGRDEQFF.

The rearrangement uses TRBV5-1 and TRBJ2-6, with 7 bases matching TRBD1. After removal of 3 bases from V and 4 bases from J, the junction contained 4 bases not matched to a gene. The CDR3 has 15 amino acids. Germline loops: CDR1 SGHRS, CDR2 YFSETQ. CDR3: CASSSTGSGANVLTF. CDR3 in DNA: TGCGCCAGCAGCTCGACAGGGTCCGGGGCCAACGTCCTGACTTTC.